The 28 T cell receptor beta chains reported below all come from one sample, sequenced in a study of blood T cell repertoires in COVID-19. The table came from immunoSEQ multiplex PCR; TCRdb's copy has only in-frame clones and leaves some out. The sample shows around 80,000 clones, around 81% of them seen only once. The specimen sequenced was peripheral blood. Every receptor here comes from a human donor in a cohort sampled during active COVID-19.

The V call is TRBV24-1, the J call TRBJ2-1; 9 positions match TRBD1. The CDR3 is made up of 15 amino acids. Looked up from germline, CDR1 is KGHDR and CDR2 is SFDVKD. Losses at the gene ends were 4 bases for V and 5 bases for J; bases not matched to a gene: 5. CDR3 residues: CATSEGTGLNNEQFF. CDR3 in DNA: TGTGCCACCAGTGAAGGGACAGGGTTAAACAATGAGCAGTTCTTC.

CDR3 loop: CASSSGVKHLYSGNTIYF. CDR3 sequence (DNA): TGTGCCAGTAGTTCCGGGGTCAAGCACCTATACTCTGGAAACACCATATATTTT. V usage is TRBV19 and J usage is TRBJ1-3; D uncertain. CDR3 size: 18 residues. Germline V gene sequence: CDR1 LNHDA, CDR2 SQIVND (reference sequence). Trimming took off 5 bases at V and 0 bases at J, with 20 bases between the two ends.

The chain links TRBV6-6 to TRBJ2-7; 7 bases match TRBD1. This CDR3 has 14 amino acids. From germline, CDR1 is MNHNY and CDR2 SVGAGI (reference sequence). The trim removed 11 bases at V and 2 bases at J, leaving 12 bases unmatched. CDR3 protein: CAAAGRGSPYEQYF. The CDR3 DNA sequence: TGTGCCGCGGCGGGCAGGGGGTCACCCTACGAGCAGTACTTC.

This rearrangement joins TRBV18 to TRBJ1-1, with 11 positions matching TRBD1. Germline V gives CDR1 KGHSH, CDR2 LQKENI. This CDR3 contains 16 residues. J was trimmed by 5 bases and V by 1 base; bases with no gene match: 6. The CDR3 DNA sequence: TGTGCCAGCTCACCACGGACAGGGGGCGCAGGAACTGAAGCTTTCTTT. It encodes CASSPRTGGAGTEAFF.

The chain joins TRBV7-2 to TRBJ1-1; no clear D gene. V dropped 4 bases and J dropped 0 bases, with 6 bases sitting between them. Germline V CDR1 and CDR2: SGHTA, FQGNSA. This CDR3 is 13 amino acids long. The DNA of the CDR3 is TGTGCCAGCAGCTCGACTCTGAACACTGAAGCTTTCTTT. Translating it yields CASSSTLNTEAFF.

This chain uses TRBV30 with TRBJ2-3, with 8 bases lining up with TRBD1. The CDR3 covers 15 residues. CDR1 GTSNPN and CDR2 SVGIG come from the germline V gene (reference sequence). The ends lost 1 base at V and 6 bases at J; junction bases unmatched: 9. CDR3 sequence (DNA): TGTGCCTGGAGTGGGACAGGGTCCCTACGGGATACGCAGTATTTT. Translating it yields CAWSGTGSLRDTQYF.

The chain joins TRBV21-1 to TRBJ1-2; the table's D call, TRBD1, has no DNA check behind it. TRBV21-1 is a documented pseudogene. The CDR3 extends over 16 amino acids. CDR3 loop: CASSLIRGHPFYGYTF. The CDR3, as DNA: TGTGCCAGCAGCCTTATAAGGGGGCACCCCTTCTATGGCTACACCTTC.

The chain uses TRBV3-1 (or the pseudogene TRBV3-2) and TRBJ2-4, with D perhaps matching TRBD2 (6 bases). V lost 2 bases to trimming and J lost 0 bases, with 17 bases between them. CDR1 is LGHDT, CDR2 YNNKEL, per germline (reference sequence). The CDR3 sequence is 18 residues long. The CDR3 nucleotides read TGTGCCAGCAGCCAACGCCTCGGAGCGGGCAAAGCCAAAAACATTCAGTACTTC. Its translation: CASSQRLGAGKAKNIQYF.

The CDR3 region has the DNA TGTGCCAGCAGCGCCCCCGGGACATCTATGAACACTGAAGCTTTCTTT. Amino acids: CASSAPGTSMNTEAFF. This chain connects TRBV11-2 to TRBJ1-1; a possible D gene is TRBD1 (6 bases). Per germline, CDR1 SGHAT and CDR2 FQNNGV. Trimming shortened V by 5 bases and J by 0 bases, and 16 bases separated the two germline ends. This CDR3 region has 16 residues.

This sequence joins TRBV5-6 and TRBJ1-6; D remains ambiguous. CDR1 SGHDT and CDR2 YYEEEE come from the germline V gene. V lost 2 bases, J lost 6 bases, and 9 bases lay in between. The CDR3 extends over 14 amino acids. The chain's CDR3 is CASSFKRGNSPLHF. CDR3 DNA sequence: TGTGCCAGCAGCTTCAAGCGAGGTAATTCACCCCTCCACTTT.

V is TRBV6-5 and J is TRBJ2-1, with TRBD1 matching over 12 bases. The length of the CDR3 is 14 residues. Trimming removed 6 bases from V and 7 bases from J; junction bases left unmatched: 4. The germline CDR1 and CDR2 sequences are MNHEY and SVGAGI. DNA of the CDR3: TGTGCCAGCAGGGGGACAGGGGGCGAGAATGAGCAGTTCTTC. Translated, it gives CASRGTGGENEQFF.

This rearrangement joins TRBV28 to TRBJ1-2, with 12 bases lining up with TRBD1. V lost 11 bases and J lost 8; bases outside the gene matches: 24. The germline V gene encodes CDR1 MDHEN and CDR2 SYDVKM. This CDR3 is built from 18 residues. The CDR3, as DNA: TGTGCCGTTATAGGACCTAGCCTCCGGGACAGGGGGCGAGAAGGCTACACCTTC. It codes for CAVIGPSLRDRGREGYTF.

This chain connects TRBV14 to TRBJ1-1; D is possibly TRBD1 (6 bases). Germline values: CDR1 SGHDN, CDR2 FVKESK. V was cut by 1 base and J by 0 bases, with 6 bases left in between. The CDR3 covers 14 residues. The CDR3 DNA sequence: TGTGCCAGCAGCCAAGGGACAGTGAACACTGAAGCTTTCTTT. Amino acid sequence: CASSQGTVNTEAFF.

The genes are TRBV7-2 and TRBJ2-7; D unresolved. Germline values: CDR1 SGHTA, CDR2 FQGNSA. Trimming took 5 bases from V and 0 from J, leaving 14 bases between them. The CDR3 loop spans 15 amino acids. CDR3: CASSLTETLSYEQYF. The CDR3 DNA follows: TGTGCCAGCAGCCTCACAGAAACCCTCTCCTACGAGCAGTACTTC.

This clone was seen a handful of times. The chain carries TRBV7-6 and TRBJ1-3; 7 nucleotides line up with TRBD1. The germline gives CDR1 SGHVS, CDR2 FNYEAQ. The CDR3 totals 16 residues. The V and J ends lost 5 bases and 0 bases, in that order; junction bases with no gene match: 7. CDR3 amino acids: CASSLDRASSGNTIYF. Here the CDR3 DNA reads TGTGCCAGCAGCCTAGACAGGGCAAGCTCTGGAAACACCATATATTTT.

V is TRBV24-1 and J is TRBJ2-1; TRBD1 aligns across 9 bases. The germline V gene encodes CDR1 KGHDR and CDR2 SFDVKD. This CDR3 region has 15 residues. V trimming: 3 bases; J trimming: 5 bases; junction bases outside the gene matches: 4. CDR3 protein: CATSDPGTGNNEQFF. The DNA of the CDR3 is TGTGCCACCAGTGATCCCGGGACAGGGAACAATGAGCAGTTCTTC.

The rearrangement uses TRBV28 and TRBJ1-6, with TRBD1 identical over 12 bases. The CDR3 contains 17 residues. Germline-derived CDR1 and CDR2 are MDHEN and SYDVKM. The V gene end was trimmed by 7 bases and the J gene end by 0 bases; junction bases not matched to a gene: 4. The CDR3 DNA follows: TGTGCCAGCACGGGACAGGGGGCAGGCTCCTATAATTCACCCCTCCACTTT. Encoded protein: CASTGQGAGSYNSPLHF.

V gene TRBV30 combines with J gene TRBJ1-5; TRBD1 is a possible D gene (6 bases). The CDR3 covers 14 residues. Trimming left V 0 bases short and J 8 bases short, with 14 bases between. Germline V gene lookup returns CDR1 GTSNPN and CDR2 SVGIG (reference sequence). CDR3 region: CAWSVRGLGEPQHF. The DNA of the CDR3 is TGTGCCTGGAGTGTTAGGGGGTTAGGGGAGCCCCAGCATTTT.

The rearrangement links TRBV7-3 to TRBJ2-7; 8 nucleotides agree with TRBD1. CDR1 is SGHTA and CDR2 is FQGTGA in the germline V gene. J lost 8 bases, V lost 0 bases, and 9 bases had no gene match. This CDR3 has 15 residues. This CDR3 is CASSLTGGQGGKQYF. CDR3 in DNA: TGTGCCAGCAGCTTAACGGGAGGACAGGGTGGAAAGCAGTACTTC.

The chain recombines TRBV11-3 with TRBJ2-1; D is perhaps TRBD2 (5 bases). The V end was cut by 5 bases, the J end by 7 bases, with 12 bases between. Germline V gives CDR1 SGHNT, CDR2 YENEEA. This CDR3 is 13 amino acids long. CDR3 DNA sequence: TGTGCCAGCAGCCCCGGACTCTCAAATGAGCAGTTCTTC. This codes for CASSPGLSNEQFF.

CDR3 in DNA: TGTGCCAGCAGTCCCACGGACAGGGCCCGCACAGATACGCAGTATTTT. It is translated as CASSPTDRARTDTQYF. The chain links TRBV28 to TRBJ2-3; the match to TRBD1 covers 8 bases. V gave up 5 bases and J gave up 1 base; unmatched junction bases: 8. CDR3 length equals 16 residues. Germline loops: CDR1 MDHEN, CDR2 SYDVKM.

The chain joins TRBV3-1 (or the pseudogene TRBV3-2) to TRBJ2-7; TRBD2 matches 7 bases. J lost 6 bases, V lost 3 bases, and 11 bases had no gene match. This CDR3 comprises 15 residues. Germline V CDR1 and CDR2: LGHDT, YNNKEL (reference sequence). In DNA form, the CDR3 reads TGTGCCAGCAGCCAGCTAGGACTAGGTAGGTCCGAGCAGTACTTC. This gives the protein CASSQLGLGRSEQYF.

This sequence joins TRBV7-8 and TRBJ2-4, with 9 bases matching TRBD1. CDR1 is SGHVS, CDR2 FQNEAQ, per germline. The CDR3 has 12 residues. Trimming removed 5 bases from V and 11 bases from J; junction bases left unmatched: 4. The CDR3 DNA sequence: TGTGCCAGCAGCCTGCGGACAGGGGTTCAGTACTTC. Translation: CASSLRTGVQYF.

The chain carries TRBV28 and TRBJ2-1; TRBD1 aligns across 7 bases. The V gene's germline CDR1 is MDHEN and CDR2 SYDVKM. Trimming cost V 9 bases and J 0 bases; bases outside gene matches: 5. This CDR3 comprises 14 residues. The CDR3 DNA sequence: TGTGCCAGGAGGGGGCCGGTCTCCTACAATGAGCAGTTCTTC. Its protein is CARRGPVSYNEQFF.

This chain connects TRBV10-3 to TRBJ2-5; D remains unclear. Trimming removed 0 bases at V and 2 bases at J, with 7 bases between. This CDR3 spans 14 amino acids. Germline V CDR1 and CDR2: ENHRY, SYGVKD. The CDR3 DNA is TGTGCCATCAGTGAGTCTCAGGCGCAAGAGACCCAGTACTTC. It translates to CAISESQAQETQYF.

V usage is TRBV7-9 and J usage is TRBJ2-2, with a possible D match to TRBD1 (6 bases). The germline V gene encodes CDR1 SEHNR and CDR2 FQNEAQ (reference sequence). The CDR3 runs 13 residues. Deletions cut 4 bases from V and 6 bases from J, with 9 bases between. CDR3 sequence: CASSSTGPGELFF. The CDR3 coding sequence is TGTGCCAGCAGCTCTACAGGGCCCGGGGAGCTGTTTTTT.

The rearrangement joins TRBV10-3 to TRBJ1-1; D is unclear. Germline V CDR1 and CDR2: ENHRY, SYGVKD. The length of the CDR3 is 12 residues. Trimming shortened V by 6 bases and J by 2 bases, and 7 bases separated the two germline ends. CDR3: CAIREPNTEAFF. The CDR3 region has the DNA TGTGCCATCAGGGAGCCAAACACTGAAGCTTTCTTT.

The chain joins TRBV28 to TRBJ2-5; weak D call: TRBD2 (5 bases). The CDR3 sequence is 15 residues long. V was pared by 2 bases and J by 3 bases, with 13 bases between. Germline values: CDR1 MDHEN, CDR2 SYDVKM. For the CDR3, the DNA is TGTGCCAGCAGTTTACCTAGACGGGAAAAAGAGACCCAGTACTTC. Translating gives CASSLPRREKETQYF.